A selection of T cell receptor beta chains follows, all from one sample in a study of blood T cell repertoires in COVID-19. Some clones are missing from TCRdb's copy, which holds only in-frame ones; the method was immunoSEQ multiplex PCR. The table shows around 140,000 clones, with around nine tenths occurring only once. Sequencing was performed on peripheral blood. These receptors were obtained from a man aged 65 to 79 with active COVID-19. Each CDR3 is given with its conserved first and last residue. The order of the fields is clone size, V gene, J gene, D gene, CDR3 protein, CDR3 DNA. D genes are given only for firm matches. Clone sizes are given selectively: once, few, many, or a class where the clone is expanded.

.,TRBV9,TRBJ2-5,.,CASSIYGGTEETQYF,TGTGCCAGCAGCATTTACGGCGGGACAGAAGAGACCCAGTACTTC
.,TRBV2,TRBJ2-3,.,CASIGSRDRTDTQYF,TGTGCCAGCATAGGGTCCAGGGATCGTACAGATACGCAGTATTTT
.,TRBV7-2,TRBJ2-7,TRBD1,CASSSLAGGIAPYEQYF,TGTGCCAGCAGCTCCCTGGCAGGGGGTATCGCTCCCTACGAGCAGTACTTC
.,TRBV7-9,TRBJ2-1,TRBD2,CASSPRRTSRNEQFF,TGTGCCAGCAGCCCTAGGAGGACTAGTCGGAATGAGCAGTTCTTC
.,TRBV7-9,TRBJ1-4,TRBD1,CASSQLTGGATNEKLFF,TGTGCCAGCAGCCAATTGACAGGGGGCGCAACTAATGAAAAACTGTTTTTT
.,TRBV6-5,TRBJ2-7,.,CASTGGQFSYEQYF,TGTGCCAGCACCGGAGGACAGTTTTCCTACGAGCAGTACTTC
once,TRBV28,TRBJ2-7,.,CASLSDSSYYEQYF,TGTGCCAGCTTGTCGGACTCCAGTTACTACGAGCAGTACTTC
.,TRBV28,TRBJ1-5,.,CASNIGGNQPQHF,TGTGCCAGCAACATCGGAGGGAATCAGCCCCAGCATTTT
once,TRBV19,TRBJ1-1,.,CASRDGQGNTEAFF,TGTGCCAGTAGAGATGGGCAGGGGAACACTGAAGCTTTCTTT
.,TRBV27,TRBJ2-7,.,CASSAGTMTPYEQYF,TGTGCCAGCAGTGCCGGGACAATGACACCCTACGAGCAGTACTTC
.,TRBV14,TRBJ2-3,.,CASSQIGTGLRTDTQYF,TGTGCCAGCAGCCAAATTGGGACGGGACTCCGCACAGATACGCAGTATTTT
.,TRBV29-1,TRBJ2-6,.,CSVQLSGANVLTF,TGCAGCGTTCAACTCTCTGGGGCCAACGTCCTGACTTTC
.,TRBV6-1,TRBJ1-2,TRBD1,CASSERGTGHNYGYTF,TGTGCCAGCAGTGAACGGGGGACAGGCCATAACTATGGCTACACCTTC
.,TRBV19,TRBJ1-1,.,CASTLDRRNTEAFF,TGTGCCAGTACCCTGGACAGAAGAAACACTGAAGCTTTCTTT
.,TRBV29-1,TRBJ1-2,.,CSVDPVVDTF,TGCAGCGTTGATCCTGTCGTCGACACCTTC
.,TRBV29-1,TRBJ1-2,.,CSVGSGEVYTF,TGCAGCGTTGGGTCAGGGGAAGTCTACACCTTC
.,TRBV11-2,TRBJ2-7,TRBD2,CASSSTSGSFSYEQYF,TGTGCCAGCAGCTCCACTAGCGGGAGCTTCTCCTACGAGCAGTACTTC
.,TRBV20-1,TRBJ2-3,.,CSASITPPSNRDTDTQYF,TGCAGTGCTAGTATAACCCCACCGTCGAACAGGGATACAGATACGCAGTATTTT
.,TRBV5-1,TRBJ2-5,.,CASRSGHGETQYF,TGCGCCAGCAGATCCGGACACGGGGAGACCCAGTACTTC
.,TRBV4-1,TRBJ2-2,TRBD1,CASRAETGDTGELFF,TGCGCCAGCAGAGCGGAGACAGGGGACACCGGGGAGCTGTTTTTT
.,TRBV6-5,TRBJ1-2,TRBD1,CASSQNNRGRGGYTF,TGTGCCAGCAGTCAGAACAACAGGGGGCGGGGTGGCTACACCTTC
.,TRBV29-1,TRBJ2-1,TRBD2,CSVELTSTTYNEQFF,TGCAGCGTTGAACTGACTAGCACAACCTACAATGAGCAGTTCTTC
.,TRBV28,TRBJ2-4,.,CASGGRDIQYF,TGTGCCAGTGGGGGCCGGGACATTCAGTACTTC
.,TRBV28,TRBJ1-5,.,CASSSGQLNQPQHF,TGTGCCAGCAGCAGCGGACAGCTGAATCAGCCCCAGCATTTT
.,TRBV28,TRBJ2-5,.,CASSSHTFQETQYF,TGTGCCAGCAGTTCTCACACCTTCCAAGAGACCCAGTACTTC
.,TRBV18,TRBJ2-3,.,CASSPLTTASGTDTQYF,TGTGCCAGCTCACCACTGACCACGGCCTCGGGTACAGATACGCAGTATTTT
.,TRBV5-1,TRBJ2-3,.,CASAPPSENTQYF,TGCGCCAGCGCACCCCCCTCCGAGAATACGCAGTATTTT
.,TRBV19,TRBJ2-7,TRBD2,CASSAGTSGIYEQYF,TGTGCCAGTAGTGCCGGGACTAGCGGGATTTACGAGCAGTACTTC
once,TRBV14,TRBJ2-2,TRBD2,CASSQDSGRARGGELFF,TGTGCCAGCAGCCAAGATAGCGGGAGGGCACGAGGCGGGGAGCTGTTTTTT
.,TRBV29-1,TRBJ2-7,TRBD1,CSVGYTGGWQYF,TGCAGCGTTGGATATACAGGGGGCTGGCAGTACTTC
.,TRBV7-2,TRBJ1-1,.,CASSPQTQVNTEAFF,TGTGCCAGCAGCCCCCAAACACAGGTCAACACTGAAGCTTTCTTT
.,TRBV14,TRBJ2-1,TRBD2,CASSQVGLAGAHRNNEQFF,TGTGCCAGCAGCCAAGTCGGGCTAGCGGGAGCCCATCGAAACAATGAGCAGTTCTTC
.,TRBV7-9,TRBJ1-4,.,CASSLGAPPREKLFF,TGTGCCAGCAGCTTAGGAGCCCCACCTAGGGAAAAACTGTTTTTT
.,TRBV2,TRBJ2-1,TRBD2,CASRGGTSSYNEQFF,TGTGCCAGCAGGGGAGGGACTTCTTCCTACAATGAGCAGTTCTTC
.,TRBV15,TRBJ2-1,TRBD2,CATSRQAGVEQFF,TGTGCCACCAGCAGACAGGCGGGAGTTGAGCAGTTCTTC
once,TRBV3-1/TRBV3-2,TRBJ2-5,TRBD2,CASSQEAGYRKTQYF,TGTGCCAGCAGCCAAGAAGCGGGGTACAGGAAGACCCAGTACTTC
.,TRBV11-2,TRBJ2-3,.,CASSLESWGPDTQYF,TGTGCCAGCAGCTTAGAAAGCTGGGGGCCAGATACGCAGTATTTT